These T cell receptor beta chains were read from a single sample in a study of human thymus T cells. Produced via immunoSEQ multiplex PCR; TCRdb's table is partial and in-frame only. The sample has fewer than 85,000 clones, roughly 94% seen once. Sequencing was done on a sample of thymus tissue. All receptors derive from a girl under three years old with a congenital heart defect but otherwise immunologically healthy. Both conserved end residues are part of each CDR3. The D gene is left open where the match is weak. Some rows have no size entry. The others give once, few or many, or a class for an expanded clone.

cdr3_aa	cdr3_nt	v_call	j_call	clone_size	d_call
CASSPRRLAGADRITDTQYF	TGTGCCAGCAGCCCAAGGAGGCTAGCGGGAGCCGACCGCATCACAGATACGCAGTATTTT	TRBV7-6	TRBJ2-3	-	TRBD2
CAIREPTSAHFSYNEQFF	TGTGCCATCAGGGAACCTACTAGCGCCCACTTCTCCTACAATGAGCAGTTCTTC	TRBV10-3	TRBJ2-1	-	TRBD2
CASSLTSPKRVTYEQYF	TGTGCCAGCAGTCTTACCTCTCCTAAACGGGTCACCTACGAGCAGTACTTC	TRBV28	TRBJ2-7	once	-
CASSGFLARDYNEQFF	TGTGCCAGCAGCGGCTTTCTAGCGCGAGACTACAATGAGCAGTTCTTC	TRBV5-6	TRBJ2-1	once	-
CASRPILAGEETNTGELFF	TGTGCCAGCAGGCCTATACTAGCGGGGGAAGAGACGAACACCGGGGAGCTGTTTTTT	TRBV28	TRBJ2-2	-	TRBD2
CASSQEGRTELNTEAFF	TGTGCCAGCAGCCAAGAGGGAAGGACAGAGCTGAACACTGAAGCTTTCTTT	TRBV4-2	TRBJ1-1	-	-
CASNPDSGTEYPSPDF	TGCGCCAGCAACCCAGACAGCGGGACAGAGTATCCTTCACCCGACTTC	TRBV23-1	TRBJ1-2	-	TRBD1
CSVAPRTSGGESSPDTQYF	TGCAGCGTTGCCCCCAGGACTAGCGGGGGGGAGTCTTCACCAGATACGCAGTATTTT	TRBV29-1	TRBJ2-3	-	TRBD2
CANSGSGGEQFF	TGTGCCAACAGCGGGAGCGGAGGTGAGCAGTTCTTC	TRBV10-3	TRBJ2-1	-	TRBD2
CASSTSTAVPGYEQYF	TGTGCCAGTAGTACCTCAACCGCCGTGCCAGGGTACGAGCAGTACTTC	TRBV19	TRBJ2-7	-	-
CASSLTGSKSEQYF	TGTGCCAGCAGCTTGACGGGATCCAAATCGGAGCAGTACTTC	TRBV5-4	TRBJ2-7	-	-
CASSSLTGNVLRYTF	TGCGCCAGCAGCTCCCTGACAGGGAATGTATTACGCTACACCTTC	TRBV5-1	TRBJ1-2	-	TRBD1
CASSGGAQNYGYTF	TGTGCCAGCTCGGGCGGGGCGCAAAACTATGGCTACACCTTC	TRBV18	TRBJ1-2	-	-
CASSLEGGRQAFF	TGTGCCAGCAGCTTAGAAGGGGGCCGGCAAGCTTTCTTT	TRBV7-9	TRBJ1-1	-	TRBD1
CASSLLDRSCNEQFF	TGTGCCAGCAGCCTTCTCGACAGGTCCTGTAATGAGCAGTTCTTC	TRBV5-5	TRBJ2-1	-	-
CASSIDPREEGPISSYEQYF	TGTGCCAGTAGTATAGACCCTCGGGAGGAGGGCCCGATCAGCTCCTACGAGCAGTACTTC	TRBV19	TRBJ2-7	-	TRBD2
CASSERAGTSSTDTQYF	TGTGCCAGCAGCGAGCGAGCCGGGACATCAAGCACAGATACGCAGTATTTT	TRBV11-2	TRBJ2-3	-	-
CASSYRLTHSGNTIYF	TGTGCCAGCAGCTATCGACTCACTCACTCTGGAAACACCATATATTTT	TRBV7-9	TRBJ1-3	-	-
CASKSKKVGETQYF	TGTGCCAGCAAAAGTAAGAAGGTAGGGGAGACCCAGTACTTC	TRBV6-1	TRBJ2-5	-	-
CASSQDSAQGGTGDEKLFF	TGCGCCAGCAGCCAAGATTCCGCCCAGGGGGGGACAGGGGATGAAAAACTGTTTTTT	TRBV4-3	TRBJ1-4	-	TRBD1
CASSPGGTSYNEQFF	TGTGCCAGCAGCCCTGGGGGAACTTCTTACAATGAGCAGTTCTTC	TRBV7-6	TRBJ2-1	-	-
CASSQSPADTQYF	TGCGCCAGCAGCCAATCTCCAGCAGATACGCAGTATTTT	TRBV4-3	TRBJ2-3	-	-
CASSPERGPYRAFPYEQYF	TGTGCCAGCAGTCCAGAACGGGGGCCTTATAGGGCTTTCCCCTACGAGCAGTACTTC	TRBV28	TRBJ2-7	-	-
CASSIEREAGYTF	TGTGCCAGTAGTATAGAGAGGGAGGCTGGCTACACCTTC	TRBV19	TRBJ1-2	-	-
CASSLRGYGYTF	TGTGCCAGCAGTCTCAGGGGCTATGGCTACACCTTC	TRBV28	TRBJ1-2	once	-
CASSQGRPSAVNFEQYF	TGCGCCAGCAGCCAAGGCCGCCCGAGCGCGGTCAACTTTGAGCAGTACTTC	TRBV4-3	TRBJ2-7	-	-
CASSPEDRPIYEQYF	TGTGCCAGCAGCCCCGAGGACAGGCCTATCTACGAGCAGTACTTC	TRBV7-9	TRBJ2-7	-	TRBD1
CASSLARPGPAYTF	TGTGCCAGCAGCTTAGCGCGTCCAGGGCCGGCATACACCTTC	TRBV7-9	TRBJ1-2	once	-
CASSQDHYGYTF	TGTGCCAGCAGCCAGGACCACTATGGCTACACCTTC	TRBV5-4	TRBJ1-2	once	-
CASSFGGKGYTF	TGTGCCAGCAGCTTTGGGGGTAAGGGCTACACCTTC	TRBV5-4	TRBJ1-2	few	-
CSVDPRGWTGNLNGYTF	TGCAGCGTTGACCCTAGGGGGTGGACAGGGAATCTAAATGGCTACACCTTC	TRBV29-1	TRBJ1-2	-	TRBD1
CASSYSEVSNTGELFF	TGTGCCAGCAGTTACTCGGAGGTTTCGAACACCGGGGAGCTGTTTTTT	TRBV6-5	TRBJ2-2	-	-
CASSQEVGGVDGYTF	TGTGCCAGCAGCCAAGAGGTAGGGGGCGTTGATGGCTACACCTTC	TRBV4-2	TRBJ1-2	-	TRBD1
CASSLGNPLVYEQYF	TGTGCCAGCAGCTTAGGGAACCCCTTAGTCTACGAGCAGTACTTC	TRBV7-8	TRBJ2-7	-	-
CASSRDLLREQYF	TGTGCCAGCAGTCGGGACTTGTTGAGGGAGCAGTACTTC	TRBV6-5	TRBJ2-7	-	-
CASSGFGQSNQPQHF	TGTGCCAGCAGTGGCTTCGGACAGAGCAATCAGCCCCAGCATTTT	TRBV6-1	TRBJ1-5	-	-
CSPGGYTF	TGCAGTCCGGGTGGCTACACCTTC	TRBV20-1	TRBJ1-2	few	-
CASSHRAPTLFNQPQHF	TGTGCCAGCAGCCACCGGGCTCCAACGCTTTTCAATCAGCCCCAGCATTTT	TRBV28	TRBJ1-5	-	-
CASGLAQGDRGVNEQFF	TGTGCTAGTGGTTTGGCTCAGGGGGACAGGGGAGTGAATGAGCAGTTCTTC	TRBV12-5	TRBJ2-1	-	TRBD1
CASGYRDRGLVGANVLTF	TGTGCCAGTGGCTACCGGGACAGGGGGTTGGTTGGGGCCAACGTCCTGACTTTC	TRBV19	TRBJ2-6	-	TRBD1
CASSGLETQYF	TGTGCCAGCAGCGGTTTGGAGACCCAGTACTTC	TRBV7-2	TRBJ2-5	-	-
CASSLEAPSTDTQYF	TGTGCCAGCAGTTTAGAGGCCCCCAGCACAGATACGCAGTATTTT	TRBV27	TRBJ2-3	-	-
CASSWGGAEAFF	TGTGCCAGCAGCTGGGGGGGTGCTGAAGCTTTCTTT	TRBV7-2	TRBJ1-1	-	-
CASSFRLAGEGEQYF	TGCGCCAGCAGCTTCCGACTAGCGGGAGAGGGCGAGCAGTACTTC	TRBV5-1	TRBJ2-7	once	TRBD2
CASSQEQGLYGYTF	TGCGCCAGCAGCCAAGAACAGGGTCTCTATGGCTACACCTTC	TRBV4-3	TRBJ1-2	-	-
CASSVEGVEAFF	TGTGCCAGCAGCGTAGAGGGGGTCGAAGCTTTCTTT	TRBV6-1	TRBJ1-1	once	-
CASSSLPTGGYEKLFF	TGTGCCAGCAGTTCACTGCCGACAGGGGGCTATGAAAAACTGTTTTTT	TRBV27	TRBJ1-4	-	TRBD1
CASTPDRVGSYGYTF	TGTGCCAGCACTCCCGACAGGGTGGGATCCTATGGCTACACCTTC	TRBV28	TRBJ1-2	-	TRBD1
CASSVDVGTDTQYF	TGTGCCAGCAGCGTAGATGTCGGTACAGATACGCAGTATTTT	TRBV9	TRBJ2-3	-	-